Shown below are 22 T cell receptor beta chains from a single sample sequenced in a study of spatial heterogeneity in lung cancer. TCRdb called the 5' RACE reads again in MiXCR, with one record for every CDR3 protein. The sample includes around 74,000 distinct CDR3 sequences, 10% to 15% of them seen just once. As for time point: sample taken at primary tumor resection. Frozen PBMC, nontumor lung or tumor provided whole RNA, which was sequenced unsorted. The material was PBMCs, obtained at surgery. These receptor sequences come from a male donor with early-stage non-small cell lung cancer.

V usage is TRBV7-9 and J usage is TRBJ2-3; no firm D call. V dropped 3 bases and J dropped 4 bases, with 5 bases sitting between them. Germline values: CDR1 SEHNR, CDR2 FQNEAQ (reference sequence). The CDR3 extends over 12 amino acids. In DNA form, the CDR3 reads TGTGCCAGCAGCTTCGACGCAGATACGCAGTATTTT. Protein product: CASSFDADTQYF.

The CDR3 here is CATANRGAGTGELFF. CDR3 coding DNA: TGTGCCACCGCAAATAGGGGTGCGGGAACCGGGGAGCTGTTTTTT. The chain combines TRBV24-1 with TRBJ2-2, with a weak D call TRBD2 (6 bases). The length of the CDR3 is 15 residues. Germline CDR1 reads KGHDR; CDR2 reads SFDVKD. V lost 9 bases and J 5 bases, leaving 18 bases between the germline ends.

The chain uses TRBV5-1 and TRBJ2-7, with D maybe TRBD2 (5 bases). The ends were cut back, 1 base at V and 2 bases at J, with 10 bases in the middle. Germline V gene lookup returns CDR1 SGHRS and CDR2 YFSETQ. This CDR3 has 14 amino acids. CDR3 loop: CASSLTGVPYEQYF. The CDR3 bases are TGCGCCAGCAGCTTGACCGGGGTCCCCTACGAGCAGTACTTC.

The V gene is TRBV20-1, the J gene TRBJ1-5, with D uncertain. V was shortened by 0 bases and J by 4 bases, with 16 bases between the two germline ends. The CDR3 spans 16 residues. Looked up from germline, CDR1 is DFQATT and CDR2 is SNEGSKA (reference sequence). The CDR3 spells CSARDRKRQLNQPQHF. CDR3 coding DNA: TGCAGTGCTAGAGATAGGAAAAGGCAGTTAAATCAGCCCCAGCATTTT.

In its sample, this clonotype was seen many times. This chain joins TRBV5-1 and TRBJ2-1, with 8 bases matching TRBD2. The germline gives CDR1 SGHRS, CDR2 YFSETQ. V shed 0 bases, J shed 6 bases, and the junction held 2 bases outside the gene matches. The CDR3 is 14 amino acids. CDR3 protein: CASSLERETNEQFF. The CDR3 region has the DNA TGCGCCAGCAGCTTGGAGCGGGAGACCAATGAGCAGTTCTTC.

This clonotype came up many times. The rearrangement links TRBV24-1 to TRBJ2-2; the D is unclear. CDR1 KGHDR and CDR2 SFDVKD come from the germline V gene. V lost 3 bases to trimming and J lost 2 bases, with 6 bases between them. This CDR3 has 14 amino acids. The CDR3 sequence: CATSDGGNTGELFF. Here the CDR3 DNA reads TGTGCCACCAGTGATGGTGGTAACACCGGGGAGCTGTTTTTT.

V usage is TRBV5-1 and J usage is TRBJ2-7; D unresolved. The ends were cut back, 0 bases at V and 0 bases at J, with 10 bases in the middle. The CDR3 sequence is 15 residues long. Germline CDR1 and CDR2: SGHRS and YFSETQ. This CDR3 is CASSLEGQISYEQYF. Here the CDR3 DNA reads TGCGCCAGCAGCTTGGAAGGGCAGATCTCCTACGAGCAGTACTTC.

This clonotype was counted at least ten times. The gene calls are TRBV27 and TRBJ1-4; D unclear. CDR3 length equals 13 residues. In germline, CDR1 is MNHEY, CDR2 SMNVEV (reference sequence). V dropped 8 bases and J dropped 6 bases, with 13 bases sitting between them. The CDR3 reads CASSPDGDEKLFF. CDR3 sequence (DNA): TGTGCCAGCTCCCCGGACGGAGATGAAAAACTGTTTTTT.

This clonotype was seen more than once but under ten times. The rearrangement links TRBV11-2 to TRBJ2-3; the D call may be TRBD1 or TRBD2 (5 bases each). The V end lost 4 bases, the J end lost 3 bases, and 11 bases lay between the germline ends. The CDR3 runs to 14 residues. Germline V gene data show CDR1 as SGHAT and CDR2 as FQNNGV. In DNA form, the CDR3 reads TGTGCCAGCAGCTGGGACGAGGTAACAGATACGCAGTATTTT. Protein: CASSWDEVTDTQYF. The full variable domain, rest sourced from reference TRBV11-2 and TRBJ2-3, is EAGVAQSPRYKIIEKRQSVAFWCNPISGHATLYWYQQILGQGPKLLIQFQNNGVVDDSQLPKDRFSAERLKGVDSTLKIQPAKLEDSAVYLCASSWDEVTDTQYFGPGTRLTVL.

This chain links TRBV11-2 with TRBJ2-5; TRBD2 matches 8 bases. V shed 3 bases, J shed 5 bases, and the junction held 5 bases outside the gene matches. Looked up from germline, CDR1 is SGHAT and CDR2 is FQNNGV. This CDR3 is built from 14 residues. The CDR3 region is CASSFGGRWETQYF. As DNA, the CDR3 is TGTGCCAGCAGCTTCGGCGGGAGGTGGGAGACCCAGTACTTC.

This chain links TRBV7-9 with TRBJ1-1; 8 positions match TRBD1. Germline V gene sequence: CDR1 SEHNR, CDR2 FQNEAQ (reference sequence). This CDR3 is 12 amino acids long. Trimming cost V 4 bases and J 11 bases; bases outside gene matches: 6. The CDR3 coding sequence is TGTGCCAGCAGCTCAGGGACAGGTCGGGCTTTCTTT. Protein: CASSSGTGRAFF.

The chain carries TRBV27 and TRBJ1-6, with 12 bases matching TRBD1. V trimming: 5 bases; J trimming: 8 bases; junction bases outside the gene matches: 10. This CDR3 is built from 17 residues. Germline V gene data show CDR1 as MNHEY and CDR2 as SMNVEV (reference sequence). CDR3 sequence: CASSPPPGQGAYSPLHF. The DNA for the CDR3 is TGTGCCAGCAGTCCGCCTCCGGGACAGGGGGCCTATTCACCCCTCCACTTT.

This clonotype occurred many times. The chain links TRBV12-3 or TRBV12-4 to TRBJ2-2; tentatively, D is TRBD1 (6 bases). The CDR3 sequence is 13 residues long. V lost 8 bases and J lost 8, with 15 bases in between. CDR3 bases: TGTGCCAGCGCTCCCAGGGGCCCTGGGGAGCTGTTTTTT. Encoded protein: CASAPRGPGELFF.

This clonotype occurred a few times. This chain's CDR3 is CASSQVGAGGRYNEQFF. DNA for the CDR3: TGTGCCAGCAGCCAAGTTGGAGCGGGAGGGAGGTACAATGAGCAGTTCTTC. The J gene is TRBJ2-1, the V gene TRBV3-1, with TRBD2 matching 10 bases. CDR1 and CDR2 (germline): LGHDT, YNNKEL (reference sequence). The CDR3 spans 17 residues. The junction had 7 bases not matched to a gene; V was cut back by 1 base and J by 4 bases.

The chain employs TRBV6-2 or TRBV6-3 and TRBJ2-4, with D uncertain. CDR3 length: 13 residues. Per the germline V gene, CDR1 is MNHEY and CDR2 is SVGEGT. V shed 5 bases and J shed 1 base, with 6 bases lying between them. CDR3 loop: CASSPVAKNIQYF. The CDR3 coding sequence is TGTGCCAGCAGTCCCGTGGCCAAAAACATTCAGTACTTC.

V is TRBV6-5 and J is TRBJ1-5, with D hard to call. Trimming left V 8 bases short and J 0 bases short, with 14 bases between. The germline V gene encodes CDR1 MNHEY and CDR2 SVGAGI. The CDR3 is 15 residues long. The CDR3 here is CASAPTGVSNQPQHF. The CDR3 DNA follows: TGTGCCAGCGCCCCGACTGGGGTTAGCAATCAGCCCCAGCATTTT.

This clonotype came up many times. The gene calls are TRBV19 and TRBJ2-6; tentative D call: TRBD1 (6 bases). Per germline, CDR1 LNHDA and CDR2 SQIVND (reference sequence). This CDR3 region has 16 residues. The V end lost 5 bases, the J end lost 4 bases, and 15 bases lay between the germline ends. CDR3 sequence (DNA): TGTGCCAGTAGTCCGGAGACAGGTCCGGGGGCCAACGTCCTGACTTTC. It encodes CASSPETGPGANVLTF.

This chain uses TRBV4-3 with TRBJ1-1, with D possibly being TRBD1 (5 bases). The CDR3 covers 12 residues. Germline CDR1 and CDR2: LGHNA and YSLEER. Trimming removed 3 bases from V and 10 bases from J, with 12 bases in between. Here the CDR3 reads CASSHQGVGAFF. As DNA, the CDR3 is TGCGCCAGCAGCCACCAGGGTGTTGGAGCTTTCTTT.

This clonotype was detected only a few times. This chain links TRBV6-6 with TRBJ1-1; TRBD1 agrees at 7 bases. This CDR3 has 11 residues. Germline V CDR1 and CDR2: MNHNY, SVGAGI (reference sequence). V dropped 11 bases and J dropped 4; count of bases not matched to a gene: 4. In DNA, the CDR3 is TGTGCCGCCCAGGGGGGCACTGAAGCTTTCTTT. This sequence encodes CAAQGGTEAFF.

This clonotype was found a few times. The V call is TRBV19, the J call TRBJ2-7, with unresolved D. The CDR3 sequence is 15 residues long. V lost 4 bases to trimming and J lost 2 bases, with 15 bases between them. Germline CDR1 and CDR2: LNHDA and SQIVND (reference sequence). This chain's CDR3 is CASSTGRSLTYEQYF. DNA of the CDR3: TGTGCCAGTAGTACCGGACGCAGCTTGACCTACGAGCAGTACTTC.

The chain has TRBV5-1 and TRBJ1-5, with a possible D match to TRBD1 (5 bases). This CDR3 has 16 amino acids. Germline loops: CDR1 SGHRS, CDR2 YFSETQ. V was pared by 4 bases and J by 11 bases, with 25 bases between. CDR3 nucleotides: TGCGCCAGCAGCCTGTACCCAGACGTTCCGGGGGAGGCCCAGCATTTT. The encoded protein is CASSLYPDVPGEAQHF. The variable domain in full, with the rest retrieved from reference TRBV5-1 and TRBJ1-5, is KAGVTQTPRYLIKTRGQQVTLSCSPISGHRSVSWYQQTPGQGLQFLFEYFSETQRNKGNFPGRFSGRQFSNSRSEMNVSTLELGDSALYLCASSLYPDVPGEAQHFGDGTRLSIL.

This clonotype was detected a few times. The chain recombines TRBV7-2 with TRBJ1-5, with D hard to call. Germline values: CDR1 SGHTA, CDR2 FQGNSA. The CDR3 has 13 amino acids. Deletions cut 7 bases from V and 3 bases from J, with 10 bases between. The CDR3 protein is CASTPGPNQPQHF. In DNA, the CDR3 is TGTGCCAGCACTCCAGGTCCCAATCAGCCCCAGCATTTT.